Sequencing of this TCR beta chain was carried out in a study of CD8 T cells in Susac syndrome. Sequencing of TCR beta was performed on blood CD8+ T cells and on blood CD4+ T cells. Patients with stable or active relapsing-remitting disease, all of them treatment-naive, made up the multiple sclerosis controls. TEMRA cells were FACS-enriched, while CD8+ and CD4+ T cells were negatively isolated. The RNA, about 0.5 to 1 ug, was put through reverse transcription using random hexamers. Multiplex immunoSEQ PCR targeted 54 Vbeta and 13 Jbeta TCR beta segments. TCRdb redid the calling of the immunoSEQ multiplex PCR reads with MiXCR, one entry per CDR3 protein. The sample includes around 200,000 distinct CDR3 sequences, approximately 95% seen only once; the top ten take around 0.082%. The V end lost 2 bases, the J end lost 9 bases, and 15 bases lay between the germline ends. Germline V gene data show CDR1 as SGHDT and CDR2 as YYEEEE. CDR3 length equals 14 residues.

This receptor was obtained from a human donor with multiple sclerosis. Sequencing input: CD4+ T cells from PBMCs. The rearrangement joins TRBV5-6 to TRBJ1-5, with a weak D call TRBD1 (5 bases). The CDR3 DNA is TGTGCCAGCAGCTTTGGTCCGGGGCAACTGCCCCAGCATTTT. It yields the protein CASSFGPGQLPQHF. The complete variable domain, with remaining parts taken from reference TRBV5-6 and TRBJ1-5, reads DAGVTQSPTHLIKTRGQQVTLRCSPKSGHDTVSWYQQALGQGPQFIFQYYEEEERQRGNFPDRFSGHQFPNYSSELNVNALLLGDSALYLCASSFGPGQLPQHFGDGTRLSIL.